These 23 T cell receptor beta chains were all obtained from the same sample, sequenced in a study of technical replicates of blood from several donors. Data came from immunoSEQ multiplex PCR; TCRdb stores just in-frame clones and leaves some out. The sample lists some 82,000 clones; 95% to 98% were seen once. Sequencing was done on a sample of T cells isolated from PBMCs. These receptors were taken from a human donor in good health.

The J gene is TRBJ1-3, the V gene TRBV7-2, with D perhaps TRBD1 (5 bases). Trimming took off 5 bases at V and 2 bases at J, with 16 bases between the two ends. The germline gives CDR1 SGHTA, CDR2 FQGNSA. This CDR3 contains 16 residues. CDR3 amino acids: CASSRGGDPAGNTIYF. CDR3 in DNA: TGTGCCAGCAGCCGGGGCGGGGACCCGGCTGGAAACACCATATATTTT.

This chain uses TRBV4-1 with TRBJ1-1; 10 nucleotides align to TRBD1. Trimming cost V 5 bases and J 3 bases; bases outside gene matches: 3. Germline CDR1 reads MGHRA; CDR2 reads YSYEKL. The CDR3 has 14 amino acids. The CDR3 protein is CASSSGTGDTEAFF. The CDR3 region has the DNA TGCGCCAGCAGCTCAGGGACAGGGGACACTGAAGCTTTCTTT.

The V call is TRBV25-1, the J call TRBJ1-1, with 7 bases lining up with TRBD1. The CDR3 covers 14 residues. Trimming at V came to 3 bases and at J to 5 bases, leaving 6 bases not matched to a gene. Germline CDR1 MGHDK, CDR2 SYGVNS. The CDR3 DNA follows: TGTGCCAGCAGTGATACAGGGGTTGGAACTGAAGCTTTCTTT. Its translation is CASSDTGVGTEAFF.

The J gene is TRBJ2-1, the V gene TRBV11-2; a possible D gene is TRBD2 (5 bases). This CDR3 contains 13 residues. V was trimmed by 1 base and J by 12 bases, leaving 13 bases between them. The V gene's germline CDR1 is SGHAT and CDR2 FQNNGV. In DNA form, the CDR3 reads TGTGCCAGCAGCTTAGGGTTCCTAGCACGGCAGTTCTTC. Amino acids: CASSLGFLARQFF.

The chain carries TRBV7-2 and TRBJ1-2; D is perhaps TRBD1 (6 bases). Germline CDR1 reads SGHTA; CDR2 reads FQGNSA. V lost 5 bases and J lost 8, with 15 bases in between. The CDR3 extends over 13 amino acids. The DNA of the CDR3 is TGTGCCAGCAGCCAGACAGGCCCCTCCGGCTACACCTTC. Translating it yields CASSQTGPSGYTF.

The V and J genes are TRBV18 and TRBJ2-7; TRBD1 might be the D (5 bases). The CDR3 length is 13 residues. Between the trimmed V and J ends, which lost 4 bases and 4 bases, there was a span of 11 bases. The germline V gene has CDR1 KGHSH and CDR2 LQKENI. The CDR3 here is CASSQTQGYEQYF. CDR3 in DNA: TGTGCCAGCTCACAAACCCAGGGTTACGAGCAGTACTTC. The full variable domain, completed using reference TRBV18 and TRBJ2-7, is NAGVMQNPRHLVRRRGQEARLRCSPMKGHSHVYWYRQLPEEGLKFMVYLQKENIIDESGMPKERFSAEFPKEGPSILRIQQVVRGDSAAYFCASSQTQGYEQYFGPGTRLTVT.

This chain uses TRBV13 with TRBJ2-7; 8 nucleotides match TRBD1. Germline lookup yields CDR1 PRHDT and CDR2 FYEKMQ (reference sequence). V shed 3 bases and J 0 bases; nucleotides not matched to a gene: 4. The CDR3 is made up of 15 amino acids. The CDR3 sequence: CASSFADRASYEQYF. The DNA of the CDR3 is TGTGCCAGCAGCTTTGCGGACAGGGCCTCCTACGAGCAGTACTTC.

The chain is built from TRBV5-1 and TRBJ2-5; 7 nucleotides line up with TRBD1. V was pared by 4 bases and J by 2 bases, with 5 bases of the junction left unmatched. CDR3 length: 14 amino acids. CDR1 and CDR2 from the germline V gene are SGHRS and YFSETQ. The CDR3 DNA reads TGCGCCAGCAGCCTTAAGGACAGGCAAGAGACCCAGTACTTC. It translates to CASSLKDRQETQYF. Full variable domain (outside the CDR3, taken from reference TRBV5-1 and TRBJ2-5): KAGVTQTPRYLIKTRGQQVTLSCSPISGHRSVSWYQQTPGQGLQFLFEYFSETQRNKGNFPGRFSGRQFSNSRSEMNVSTLELGDSALYLCASSLKDRQETQYFGPGTRLLVL.

J is TRBJ2-1 and V is TRBV27; 8 bases align to TRBD1. The V gene end was trimmed by 10 bases and the J gene end by 6 bases; junction bases not matched to a gene: 14. This CDR3 has 15 amino acids. Germline V gene data show CDR1 as MNHEY and CDR2 as SMNVEV (reference sequence). CDR3 amino acids: CATNFFGTGVNEQFF. Written as DNA, the CDR3 is TGTGCCACCAATTTCTTCGGGACAGGCGTCAATGAGCAGTTCTTC.

The chain joins TRBV11-3 to TRBJ2-5; 9 bases are a match to TRBD2. From germline, CDR1 is SGHNT and CDR2 YENEEA. The CDR3 spans 16 residues. V lost 5 bases, J lost 5 bases, and 12 bases stayed unmatched. Written as DNA, the CDR3 is TGTGCCAGCAGCCCCCCGGGGCGGGGGGGCGGGGAGACCCAGTACTTC. Encoded protein: CASSPPGRGGGETQYF.

This sequence joins TRBV7-9 and TRBJ2-2; 8 bases map to TRBD2. Per the germline V gene, CDR1 is SEHNR and CDR2 is FQNEAQ (reference sequence). The CDR3 has 17 residues. J was trimmed by 6 bases and V by 9 bases; bases with no gene match: 18. The CDR3 DNA is TGTGCCAGTCTGGGACTAGGATATGCTGGTGTCGCCGGGGAGCTGTTTTTT. Its translation: CASLGLGYAGVAGELFF.

V gene TRBV5-5 combines with J gene TRBJ1-4; possibly TRBD1 for D (6 bases). The CDR3 length is 15 residues. Trimming took 4 bases from V and 6 from J, leaving 16 bases between them. Germline V CDR1 and CDR2: SGHKS, YYEKEE (reference sequence). The CDR3 DNA sequence: TGTGCCAGCAGCCCGGCAGGGGTTTGGGATGAAAAACTGTTTTTT. Protein sequence: CASSPAGVWDEKLFF.

This clone has just one count. The V and J genes are TRBV18 and TRBJ2-2, with 7 nucleotides matching TRBD1. This CDR3 is 13 amino acids long. The trim removed 4 bases at V and 8 bases at J, leaving 4 bases unmatched. CDR1 is KGHSH, CDR2 LQKENI, per germline. The CDR3 here is CASSRDREGELFF. As DNA, the CDR3 is TGTGCCAGCTCACGTGACAGGGAAGGGGAGCTGTTTTTT. Drawing the rest from reference TRBV18 and TRBJ2-2, the complete variable domain is NAGVMQNPRHLVRRRGQEARLRCSPMKGHSHVYWYRQLPEEGLKFMVYLQKENIIDESGMPKERFSAEFPKEGPSILRIQQVVRGDSAAYFCASSRDREGELFFGEGSRLTVL.

The J gene is TRBJ2-1, the V gene TRBV5-4; D remains ambiguous. The V end was cut by 3 bases, the J end by 4 bases, with 5 bases between. This CDR3 has 12 amino acids. In germline, CDR1 is SGHNT, CDR2 YYREEE (reference sequence). The CDR3 loop reads CASSSQYNEQFF. The CDR3 DNA reads TGTGCCAGCAGCTCCCAATACAATGAGCAGTTCTTC.

The chain uses TRBV28 and TRBJ1-2; D is uncertain. Trimming took 3 bases from V and 1 from J, leaving 6 bases between them. Germline V gene sequence: CDR1 MDHEN, CDR2 SYDVKM. The CDR3 runs 13 residues. In nucleotides, the CDR3 is TGTGCCAGCAGTTTGGGAGTTAACTATGGCTACACCTTC. It is translated as CASSLGVNYGYTF.

The rearrangement joins TRBV5-1 to TRBJ1-2; the D is unclear. Germline CDR1 and CDR2: SGHRS and YFSETQ. V was cut by 2 bases and J by 6 bases, with 11 bases left in between. This CDR3 has 13 residues. CDR3: CASSFIKEDGYTF. The CDR3 DNA sequence: TGCGCCAGCAGCTTCATAAAGGAGGATGGCTACACCTTC.

The chain has TRBV9 and TRBJ2-5; 7 nucleotides align to TRBD2. The CDR3 length is 15 residues. V shed 0 bases, J shed 4 bases, and the junction held 6 bases outside the gene matches. Germline CDR1 is SGDLS and CDR2 is YYNGEE. CDR3 residues: CASSVGLGEGETQYF. CDR3 sequence (DNA): TGTGCCAGCAGCGTAGGGCTAGGGGAGGGAGAGACCCAGTACTTC.

The CDR3 region is CASSQDFRSTDTQYF. Here the CDR3 DNA reads TGTGCCAGCAGCCAAGATTTCAGGAGCACAGATACGCAGTATTTT. V gene TRBV4-2 combines with J gene TRBJ2-3; D is unclear. The CDR3 covers 15 residues. The germline V gene encodes CDR1 LGHNA and CDR2 YNFKEQ. V was clipped by 0 bases and J by 0 bases, with 7 bases between them.

The chain has TRBV10-2 and TRBJ2-1; D may be TRBD1 (6 bases). This CDR3 has 15 residues. Looked up from germline, CDR1 is WSHSY and CDR2 is SAAADI. V was clipped by 6 bases and J by 0 bases, with 12 bases between them. The CDR3 region has the DNA TGCGCCAGCAGGCCCGGGACATCCTCCTACAATGAGCAGTTCTTC. Translation gives CASRPGTSSYNEQFF.

V gene TRBV11-2 combines with J gene TRBJ2-3; weak D call: TRBD2 (6 bases). The V end was cut by 1 base, the J end by 4 bases, with 12 bases between. CDR3 length equals 15 residues. Germline-derived CDR1 and CDR2 are SGHAT and FQNNGV. The CDR3 DNA follows: TGTGCCAGCAGCTTAGGTGGAGGGATCCCAGATACGCAGTATTTT. It specifies CASSLGGGIPDTQYF.

DNA for the CDR3: TGCAGCGTTGGGCAGGGGCCGCTGACCTTC. Encoded protein: CSVGQGPLTF. This chain uses TRBV29-1 with TRBJ1-2; D is possibly TRBD1 (6 bases). V shed 4 bases and J shed 14 bases, with 14 bases lying between them. Germline V CDR1 and CDR2: SQVTM, ANQGSEA. This CDR3 is built from 10 residues.

This chain connects TRBV7-9 to TRBJ1-3; D gene unclear. The CDR3 covers 16 residues. CDR1 and CDR2 (germline): SEHNR, FQNEAQ (reference sequence). V was pared by 3 bases and J by 0 bases, with 12 bases between. For the CDR3, the DNA is TGTGCCAGCAGCTTTCCTGGACTGCTCTCTGGAAACACCATATATTTT. This encodes CASSFPGLLSGNTIYF.

V gene TRBV11-2 combines with J gene TRBJ2-1; a weak D match, TRBD2 (7 bases). CDR1 is SGHAT, CDR2 FQNNGV, per germline. The ends were cut back, 4 bases at V and 9 bases at J, with 25 bases in the middle. The CDR3 sequence is 17 residues long. CDR3 DNA: TGTGCCAGCAGCTACCGTCTACGCGGGGGCACTGGGGGTGAGCAGTTCTTC. It is translated as CASSYRLRGGTGGEQFF.